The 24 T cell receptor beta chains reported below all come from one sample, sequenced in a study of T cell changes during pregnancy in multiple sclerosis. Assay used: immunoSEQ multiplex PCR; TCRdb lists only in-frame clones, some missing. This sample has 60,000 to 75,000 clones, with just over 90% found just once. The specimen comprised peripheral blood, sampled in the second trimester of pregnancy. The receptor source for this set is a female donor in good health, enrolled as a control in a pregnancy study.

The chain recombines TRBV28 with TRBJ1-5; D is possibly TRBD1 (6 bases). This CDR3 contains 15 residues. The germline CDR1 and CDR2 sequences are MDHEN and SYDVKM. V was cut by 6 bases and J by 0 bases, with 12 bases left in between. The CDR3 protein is CASRNREFSNQPQHF. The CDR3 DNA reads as TGTGCCAGCAGGAACAGGGAGTTTAGCAATCAGCCCCAGCATTTT.

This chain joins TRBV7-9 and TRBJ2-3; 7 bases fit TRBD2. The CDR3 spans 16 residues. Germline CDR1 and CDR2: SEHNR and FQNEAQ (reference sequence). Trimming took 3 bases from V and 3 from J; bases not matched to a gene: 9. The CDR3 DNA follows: TGTGCCAGCAGCTTTACCACACGGGGGGAGACAGATACGCAGTATTTT. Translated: CASSFTTRGETDTQYF.

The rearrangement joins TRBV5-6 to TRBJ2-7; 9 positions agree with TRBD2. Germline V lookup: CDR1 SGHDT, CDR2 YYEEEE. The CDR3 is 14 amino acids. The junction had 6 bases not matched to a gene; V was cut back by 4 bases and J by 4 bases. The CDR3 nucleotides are TGTGCCAGCAGCCTGAAGCGGGGGGCTTACGAGCAGTACTTC. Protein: CASSLKRGAYEQYF.

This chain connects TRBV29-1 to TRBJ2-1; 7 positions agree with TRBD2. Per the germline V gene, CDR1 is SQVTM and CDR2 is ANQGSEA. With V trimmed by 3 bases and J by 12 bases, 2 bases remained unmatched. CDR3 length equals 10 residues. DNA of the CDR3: TGCAGCGTTGAGACGGGAGGGCAGTTCTTC. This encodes CSVETGGQFF.

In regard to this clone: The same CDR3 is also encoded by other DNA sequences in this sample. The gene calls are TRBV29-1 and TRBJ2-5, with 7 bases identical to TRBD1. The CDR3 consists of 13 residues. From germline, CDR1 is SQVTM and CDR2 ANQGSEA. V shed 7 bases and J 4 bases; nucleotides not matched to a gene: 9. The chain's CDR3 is CSARSRTGETQYF. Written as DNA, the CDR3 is TGCAGCGCAAGGTCGAGGACAGGAGAGACCCAGTACTTC.

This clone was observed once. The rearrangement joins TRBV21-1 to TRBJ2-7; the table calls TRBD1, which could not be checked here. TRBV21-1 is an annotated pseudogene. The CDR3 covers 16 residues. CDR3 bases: TGTGCCAGCAGCAAAGCACCGGGACAGACTACCTACGAGCAGTACTTC. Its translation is CASSKAPGQTTYEQYF.

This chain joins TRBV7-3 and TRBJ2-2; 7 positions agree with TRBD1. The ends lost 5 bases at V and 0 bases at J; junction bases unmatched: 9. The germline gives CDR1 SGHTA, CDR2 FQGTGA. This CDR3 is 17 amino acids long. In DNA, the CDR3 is TGTGCCAGCAGCCGAAAAGGGGGCAGCGCGAACACCGGGGAGCTGTTTTTT. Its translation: CASSRKGGSANTGELFF.

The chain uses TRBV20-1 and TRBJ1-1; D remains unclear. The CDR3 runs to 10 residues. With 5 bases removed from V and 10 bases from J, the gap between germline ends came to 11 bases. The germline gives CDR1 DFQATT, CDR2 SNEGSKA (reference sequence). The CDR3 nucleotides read TGCAGTGCTCATACCTGGCCAGCTTTCTTT. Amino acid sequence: CSAHTWPAFF.

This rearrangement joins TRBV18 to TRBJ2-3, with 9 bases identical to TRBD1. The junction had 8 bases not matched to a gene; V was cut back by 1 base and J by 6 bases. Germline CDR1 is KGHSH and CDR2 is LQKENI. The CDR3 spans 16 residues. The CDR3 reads CASSPLGTGYPDTQYF. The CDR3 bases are TGTGCCAGCTCACCACTTGGGACAGGGTACCCGGATACGCAGTATTTT.

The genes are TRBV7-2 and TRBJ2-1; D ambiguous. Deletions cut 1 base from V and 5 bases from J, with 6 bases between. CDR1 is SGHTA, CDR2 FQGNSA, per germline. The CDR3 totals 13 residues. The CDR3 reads CASSLGPDNEQFF. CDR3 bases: TGTGCCAGCAGCTTAGGGCCAGACAATGAGCAGTTCTTC.

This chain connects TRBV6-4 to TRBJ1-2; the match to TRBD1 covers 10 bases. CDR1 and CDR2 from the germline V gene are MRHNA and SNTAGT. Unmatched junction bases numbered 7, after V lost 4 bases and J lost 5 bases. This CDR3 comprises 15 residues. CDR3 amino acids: CASSAGGQGPYGYTF. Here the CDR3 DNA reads TGTGCCAGCAGTGCTGGGGGACAGGGGCCATATGGCTACACCTTC.

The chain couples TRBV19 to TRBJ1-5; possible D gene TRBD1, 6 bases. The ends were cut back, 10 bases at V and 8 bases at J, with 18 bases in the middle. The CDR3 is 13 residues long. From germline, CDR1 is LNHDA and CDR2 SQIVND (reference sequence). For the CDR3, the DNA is TGTGCCACCCTTGGGGGCTATCAAAAGCCCCAGCATTTT. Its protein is CATLGGYQKPQHF.

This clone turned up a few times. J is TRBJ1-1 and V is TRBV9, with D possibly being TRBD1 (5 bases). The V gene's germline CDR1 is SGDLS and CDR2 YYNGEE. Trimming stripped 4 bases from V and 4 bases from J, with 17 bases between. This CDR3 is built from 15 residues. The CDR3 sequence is CASSSVGGEGTEAFF. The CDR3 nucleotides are TGTGCCAGCAGCTCAGTGGGAGGGGAGGGCACTGAAGCTTTCTTT.

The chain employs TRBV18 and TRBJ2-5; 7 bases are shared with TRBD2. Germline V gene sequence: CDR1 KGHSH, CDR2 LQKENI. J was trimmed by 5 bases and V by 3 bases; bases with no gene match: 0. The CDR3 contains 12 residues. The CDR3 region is CASSPGGETQYF. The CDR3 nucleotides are TGTGCCAGCTCACCGGGAGGGGAGACCCAGTACTTC. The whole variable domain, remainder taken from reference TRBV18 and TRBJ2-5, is NAGVMQNPRHLVRRRGQEARLRCSPMKGHSHVYWYRQLPEEGLKFMVYLQKENIIDESGMPKERFSAEFPKEGPSILRIQQVVRGDSAAYFCASSPGGETQYFGPGTRLLVL.

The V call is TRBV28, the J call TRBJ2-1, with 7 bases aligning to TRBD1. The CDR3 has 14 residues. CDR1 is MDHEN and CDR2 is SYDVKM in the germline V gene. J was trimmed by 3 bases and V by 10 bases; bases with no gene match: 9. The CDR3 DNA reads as TGTGCCAATAGTCCGGGACAGCTCTACAATGAGCAGTTCTTC. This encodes CANSPGQLYNEQFF.

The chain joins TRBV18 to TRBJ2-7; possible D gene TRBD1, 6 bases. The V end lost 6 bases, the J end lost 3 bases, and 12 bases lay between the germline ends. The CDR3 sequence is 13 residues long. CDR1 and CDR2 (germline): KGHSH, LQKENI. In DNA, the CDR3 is TGTGCCAGCTCTCCCGGGACATTCTACGAGCAGTACTTC. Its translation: CASSPGTFYEQYF.

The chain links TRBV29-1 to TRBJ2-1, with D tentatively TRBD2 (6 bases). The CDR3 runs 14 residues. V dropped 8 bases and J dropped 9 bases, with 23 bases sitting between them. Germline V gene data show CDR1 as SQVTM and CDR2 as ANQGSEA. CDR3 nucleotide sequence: TGCAGCCTGCCGACTAGTGAGGGCGTCGGTGAGCAGTTCTTC. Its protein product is CSLPTSEGVGEQFF.

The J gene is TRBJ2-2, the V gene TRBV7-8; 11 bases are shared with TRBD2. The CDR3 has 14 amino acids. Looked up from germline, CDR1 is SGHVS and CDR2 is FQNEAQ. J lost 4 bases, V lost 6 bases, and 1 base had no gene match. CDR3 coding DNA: TGTGCCAGCAGACTAGCGGGAGCCACCGGGGAGCTGTTTTTT. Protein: CASRLAGATGELFF.

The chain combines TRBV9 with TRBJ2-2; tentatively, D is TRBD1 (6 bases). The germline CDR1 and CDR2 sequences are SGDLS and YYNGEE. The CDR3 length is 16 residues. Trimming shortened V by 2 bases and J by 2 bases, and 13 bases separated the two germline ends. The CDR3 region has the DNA TGTGCCAGCAGCGTGACAGGTACAGGTAACACCGGGGAGCTGTTTTTT. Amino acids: CASSVTGTGNTGELFF.

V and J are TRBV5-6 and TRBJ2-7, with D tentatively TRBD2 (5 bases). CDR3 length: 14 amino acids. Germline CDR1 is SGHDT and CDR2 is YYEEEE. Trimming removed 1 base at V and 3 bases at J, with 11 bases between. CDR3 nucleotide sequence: TGTGCCAGCAGCTTGTATGGCGAGGGCTACGAGCAGTACTTC. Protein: CASSLYGEGYEQYF.

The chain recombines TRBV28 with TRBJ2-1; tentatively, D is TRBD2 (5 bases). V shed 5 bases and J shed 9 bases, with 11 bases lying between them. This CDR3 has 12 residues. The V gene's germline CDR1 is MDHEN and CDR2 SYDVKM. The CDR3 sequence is CASSLRGLEQFF. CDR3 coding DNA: TGTGCCAGCAGTCTACGGGGTCTTGAGCAGTTCTTC.

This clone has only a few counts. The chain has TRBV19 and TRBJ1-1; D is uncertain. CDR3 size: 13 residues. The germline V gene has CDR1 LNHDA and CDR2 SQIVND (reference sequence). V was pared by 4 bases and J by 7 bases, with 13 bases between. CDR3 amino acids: CASSKATAGEAFF. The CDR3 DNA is TGTGCCAGTAGTAAGGCGACGGCGGGTGAAGCTTTCTTT. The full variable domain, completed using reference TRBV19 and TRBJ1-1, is DGGITQSPKYLFRKEGQNVTLSCEQNLNHDAMYWYRQDPGQGLRLIYYSQIVNDFQKGDIAEGYSVSREKKESFPLTVTSAQKNPTAFYLCASSKATAGEAFFGQGTRLTVV.

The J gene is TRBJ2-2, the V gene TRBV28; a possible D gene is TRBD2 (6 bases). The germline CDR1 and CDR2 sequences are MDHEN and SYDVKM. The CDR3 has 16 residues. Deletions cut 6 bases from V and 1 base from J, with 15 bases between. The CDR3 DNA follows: TGTGCCAGCAGGCCACGGGGTAGCGGGAACACCGGGGAGCTGTTTTTT. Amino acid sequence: CASRPRGSGNTGELFF.

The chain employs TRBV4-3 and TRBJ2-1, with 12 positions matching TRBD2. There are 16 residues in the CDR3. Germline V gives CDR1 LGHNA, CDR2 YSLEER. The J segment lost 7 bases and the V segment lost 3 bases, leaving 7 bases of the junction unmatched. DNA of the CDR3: TGCGCCAGCAGCCAGAGGACTAGCGGGGTCTATAATGAGCAGTTCTTC. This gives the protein CASSQRTSGVYNEQFF.